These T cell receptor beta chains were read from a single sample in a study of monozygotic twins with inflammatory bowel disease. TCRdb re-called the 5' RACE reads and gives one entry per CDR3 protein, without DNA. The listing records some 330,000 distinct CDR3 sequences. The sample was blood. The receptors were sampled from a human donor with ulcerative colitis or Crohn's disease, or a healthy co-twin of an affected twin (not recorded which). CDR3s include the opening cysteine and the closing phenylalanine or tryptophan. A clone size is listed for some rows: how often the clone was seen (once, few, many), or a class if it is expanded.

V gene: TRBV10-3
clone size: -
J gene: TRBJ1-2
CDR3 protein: CATFGTANHGYTF

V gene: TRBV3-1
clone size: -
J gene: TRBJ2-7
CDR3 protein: CASSLGGLAGNSYEQYF

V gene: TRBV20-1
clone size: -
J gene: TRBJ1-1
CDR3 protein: CSARRGRDTEAFF

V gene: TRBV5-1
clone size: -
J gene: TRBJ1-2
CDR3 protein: CASSLAPGQAWIYGYTF

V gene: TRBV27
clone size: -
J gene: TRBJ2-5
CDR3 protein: CASSFDRVGTQYF

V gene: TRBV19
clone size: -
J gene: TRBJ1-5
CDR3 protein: CASSNGGGVGQPQHF

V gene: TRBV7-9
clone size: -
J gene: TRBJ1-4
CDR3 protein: CASSLAGSKEKLFF

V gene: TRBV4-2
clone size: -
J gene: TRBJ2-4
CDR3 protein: CASSQRGQLAKNIQYF

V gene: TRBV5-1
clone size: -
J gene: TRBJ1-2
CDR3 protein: CASSLDRVGYTF

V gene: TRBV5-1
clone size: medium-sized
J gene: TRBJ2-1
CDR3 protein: CASSKAVNEQFF

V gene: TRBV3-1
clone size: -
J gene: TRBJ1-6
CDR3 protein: CASSQGVRESPLHF